One sample yielded the 26 T cell receptor beta chains listed below, sequenced in a study of technical replicates of blood from a few donors. Repertoires were generated with immunoSEQ multiplex PCR, while TCRdb's copy carries only in-frame clones and drops some. The sample records about 75,000 clones, around 97% being singletons. Sequencing used T cells isolated from PBMCs. Receptors originate from a human donor in good health.

V gene TRBV7-2 combines with J gene TRBJ2-7; 14 positions match TRBD2. The CDR3 loop spans 16 amino acids. With V trimmed by 4 bases and J by 3 bases, 5 bases remained unmatched. Germline V gene lookup returns CDR1 SGHTA and CDR2 FQGNSA. The CDR3 sequence: CASSSRTSGRFYEQYF. As DNA, the CDR3 is TGTGCCAGCAGCTCGCGGACTAGCGGGAGGTTCTACGAGCAGTACTTC.

CDR3 amino acids: CASSLLGGPVEQFF. CDR3 coding DNA: TGTGCCAGCAGCCTACTTGGAGGGCCCGTTGAGCAGTTCTTC. The chain carries TRBV11-3 and TRBJ2-1, with D perhaps TRBD2 (6 bases). Trimming shortened V by 5 bases and J by 9 bases, and 17 bases separated the two germline ends. From germline, CDR1 is SGHNT and CDR2 YENEEA. CDR3 length: 14 amino acids.

The chain joins TRBV5-1 to TRBJ1-5, with 8 positions matching TRBD1. The CDR3 contains 15 residues. V gave up 4 bases and J gave up 2 bases; unmatched junction bases: 5. CDR1 is SGHRS and CDR2 is YFSETQ in the germline V gene. CDR3 loop: CASSQTGVGNQPQHF. The CDR3 DNA sequence: TGCGCCAGCAGCCAGACAGGGGTCGGCAATCAGCCCCAGCATTTT.

The chain has TRBV7-3 and TRBJ2-3; TRBD2 matches 9 bases. Per the germline V gene, CDR1 is SGHTA and CDR2 is FQGTGA. With 5 bases clipped from V and 4 bases from J, the junction kept 7 bases outside the gene matches. The CDR3 has 15 amino acids. CDR3 coding DNA: TGTGCCAGCAGCCTTAGCGGGAGAAGACCAGATACGCAGTATTTT. Protein: CASSLSGRRPDTQYF.

The V call is TRBV13, the J call TRBJ1-4, with D maybe TRBD1 (5 bases). Germline V gives CDR1 PRHDT, CDR2 FYEKMQ (reference sequence). V lost 3 bases to trimming and J lost 8 bases, with 10 bases between them. The CDR3 extends over 13 amino acids. The CDR3 DNA reads TGTGCCAGCAGCTTCGACAGAGGAGAAAAACTGTTTTTT. This gives the protein CASSFDRGEKLFF.

The chain links TRBV28 to TRBJ1-2; possible D gene TRBD1, 5 bases. Germline V CDR1 and CDR2: MDHEN, SYDVKM. V was clipped by 2 bases and J by 2 bases, with 12 bases between them. The CDR3 is made up of 15 amino acids. CDR3 sequence (DNA): TGTGCCAGCAGTTTACCGGGGACTCAAAACTATGGCTACACCTTC. Translating it yields CASSLPGTQNYGYTF.

The chain uses TRBV5-1 and TRBJ2-1; 9 bases match TRBD2. Unmatched junction bases numbered 5, after V lost 2 bases and J lost 8 bases. Germline V gene data show CDR1 as SGHRS and CDR2 as YFSETQ. This CDR3 is 14 amino acids long. The CDR3 region has the DNA TGCGCCAGCAGCTTCGAGCGGGAGGTCTATGAGCAGTTCTTC. Its translation is CASSFEREVYEQFF.

The CDR3 loop reads CASSPSAGGVNEQFF. In DNA, the CDR3 is TGTGCCAGCTCACCTTCGGCGGGAGGGGTAAATGAGCAGTTCTTC. The genes are TRBV18 and TRBJ2-1; 9 bases agree with TRBD2. The V and J ends lost 3 bases and 7 bases, in that order; junction bases with no gene match: 7. The CDR3 has 15 amino acids. Germline V CDR1 and CDR2: KGHSH, LQKENI.

This chain connects TRBV5-4 to TRBJ2-3; 10 bases align to TRBD2. V shed 4 bases, J shed 4 bases, and the junction held 12 bases outside the gene matches. Per germline, CDR1 SGHNT and CDR2 YYREEE (reference sequence). The CDR3 covers 17 residues. In DNA form, the CDR3 reads TGTGCCAGCAGCCGTTGGTTAGCGGGAGGACGGGCAGATACGCAGTATTTT. Its translation is CASSRWLAGGRADTQYF.

J is TRBJ1-6 and V is TRBV29-1; D is undetermined. With 4 bases removed from V and 7 bases from J, the gap between germline ends came to 17 bases. Germline values: CDR1 SQVTM, CDR2 ANQGSEA. The length of the CDR3 is 15 residues. CDR3 coding DNA: TGCAGCGTTGGAACCGATGTCAACATGAATTCACCCCTCCACTTT. Amino acids: CSVGTDVNMNSPLHF.

The chain combines TRBV6-6 with TRBJ1-1; D call uncertain. Germline V gives CDR1 MNHNY, CDR2 SVGAGI (reference sequence). The CDR3 runs 14 residues. Trimming left V 1 base short and J 5 bases short, with 11 bases between. This chain's CDR3 is CASSYFGGRTEAFF. DNA for the CDR3: TGTGCCAGCAGTTACTTTGGAGGGAGGACTGAAGCTTTCTTT.

This clone was counted a single time. The chain employs TRBV19 and TRBJ2-3, with 8 bases aligning to TRBD1. The trim removed 3 bases at V and 5 bases at J, leaving 4 bases unmatched. Germline CDR1 and CDR2: LNHDA and SQIVND (reference sequence). This CDR3 spans 14 amino acids. The CDR3, as DNA: TGTGCCAGTAGTATTCAGGGGGCTATAGATACGCAGTATTTT. This encodes CASSIQGAIDTQYF.

This chain uses TRBV2 with TRBJ2-7, with a possible D match to TRBD1 (5 bases). Germline CDR1 reads SNHLY; CDR2 reads FYNNEI. The CDR3 sequence is 15 residues long. V lost 7 bases and J 2 bases, leaving 18 bases between the germline ends. CDR3 coding DNA: TGTGCCAGCATCAACCCCAGGGATCCCCCCTACGAGCAGTACTTC. Amino acid sequence: CASINPRDPPYEQYF.

The chain is built from TRBV5-4 and TRBJ1-1; D is ambiguous. This CDR3 contains 14 residues. Germline CDR1 SGHNT, CDR2 YYREEE (reference sequence). Between the trimmed V and J ends, which lost 2 bases and 1 base, there was a span of 9 bases. The CDR3: CASSLRHGNTEAFF. The CDR3 DNA follows: TGTGCCAGCAGCTTAAGACATGGGAACACTGAAGCTTTCTTT.

The chain joins TRBV4-1 to TRBJ2-1; TRBD2 agrees at 10 bases. The junction had 3 bases not matched to a gene; V was cut back by 5 bases and J by 8 bases. The germline V gene encodes CDR1 MGHRA and CDR2 YSYEKL. The CDR3 has 13 residues. The chain's CDR3 is CASSTSGNDEQFF. The CDR3 DNA is TGCGCCAGCAGCACTAGCGGGAACGATGAGCAGTTCTTC.

The V call is TRBV28, the J call TRBJ2-7, with TRBD2 identical over 11 bases. V was pared by 6 bases and J by 1 base, with 5 bases of the junction left unmatched. This CDR3 has 15 amino acids. Germline CDR1 and CDR2: MDHEN and SYDVKM. The CDR3 loop is CASSDIAGGSYEQYF. The DNA for the CDR3 is TGTGCCAGCAGCGATATAGCGGGGGGGTCCTACGAGCAGTACTTC.

The chain links TRBV19 to TRBJ2-7; D is possibly TRBD1 (5 bases). This CDR3 comprises 11 residues. Germline CDR1 reads LNHDA; CDR2 reads SQIVND (reference sequence). The V end lost 3 bases, the J end lost 7 bases, and 7 bases lay between the germline ends. This chain's CDR3 is CASSIQGEQYF. DNA for the CDR3: TGTGCCAGTAGTATTCAGGGAGAGCAGTACTTC.

The chain carries TRBV2 and TRBJ2-2; tentatively, D is TRBD1 (5 bases). The CDR3 runs to 15 residues. Germline V gene sequence: CDR1 SNHLY, CDR2 FYNNEI. Trimming left V 3 bases short and J 9 bases short, with 17 bases between. The CDR3 DNA is TGTGCCAGCAGTGAGTTATGGGGCGTTAGCCGGGAGCTGTTTTTT. It encodes CASSELWGVSRELFF.

This sequence joins TRBV2 and TRBJ1-1; TRBD1 agrees at 8 bases. The CDR3 consists of 14 residues. The J segment lost 4 bases and the V segment lost 5 bases, leaving 6 bases of the junction unmatched. Germline V gene data show CDR1 as SNHLY and CDR2 as FYNNEI. The CDR3 reads CASSSQGAGTEAFF. DNA of the CDR3: TGTGCCAGCAGTTCCCAGGGGGCAGGCACTGAAGCTTTCTTT.

The chain uses TRBV29-1 and TRBJ2-2; D is unclear. Deletions cut 4 bases from V and 0 bases from J, with 15 bases between. The germline V gene has CDR1 SQVTM and CDR2 ANQGSEA. CDR3 length: 16 residues. CDR3 DNA sequence: TGCAGCGTTGTAACCAAGGCAGACTCGAACACCGGGGAGCTGTTTTTT. The encoded protein is CSVVTKADSNTGELFF.

The chain recombines TRBV5-4 with TRBJ2-2; 7 bases fit TRBD2. The CDR3 is 16 residues long. The germline gives CDR1 SGHNT, CDR2 YYREEE (reference sequence). The V and J ends lost 0 bases and 2 bases, in that order; junction bases with no gene match: 4. CDR3 DNA sequence: TGTGCCAGCAGCTTGGGCCTAGCGGCAAACACCGGGGAGCTGTTTTTT. Translated: CASSLGLAANTGELFF.

In this sample, this clone turned up once. V is TRBV6-5 and J is TRBJ2-5, with D unresolved. This CDR3 region has 13 residues. V was trimmed by 3 bases and J by 2 bases, leaving 7 bases between them. Germline CDR1 reads MNHEY; CDR2 reads SVGAGI. CDR3 coding DNA: TGTGCCAGCAGTTATCACGGGCAAGAGACCCAGTACTTC. Translated: CASSYHGQETQYF.

V and J are TRBV15 and TRBJ2-2, with D possibly being TRBD2 (5 bases). CDR1 and CDR2 (germline): LNHNV, YYDKDF (reference sequence). V was shortened by 1 base and J by 3 bases, with 12 bases between the two germline ends. The CDR3 is 16 residues long. The CDR3 is CATSRVGGEYTGELFF. For the CDR3, the DNA is TGTGCCACCAGCAGAGTAGGAGGAGAATACACCGGGGAGCTGTTTTTT.

The chain is built from TRBV5-1 and TRBJ2-1, with 10 bases fitting TRBD2. CDR3 length: 15 residues. Germline lookup yields CDR1 SGHRS and CDR2 YFSETQ. Germline trimming cut 3 bases from V and 9 bases from J; bases unmatched to any gene: 9. The CDR3 here is CASSSAASGSGEQFF. The CDR3, as DNA: TGCGCCAGCAGCTCGGCGGCTAGCGGGAGTGGTGAGCAGTTCTTC.

This clone appeared once. The V call is TRBV5-6, the J call TRBJ1-3; D not certain. The CDR3 is 16 amino acids. V shed 4 bases and J shed 0 bases, with 14 bases lying between them. Germline V lookup: CDR1 SGHDT, CDR2 YYEEEE. For the CDR3, the DNA is TGTGCCAGCAGCGTTCATGGAGGTCCCTCTGGAAACACCATATATTTT. Translation: CASSVHGGPSGNTIYF.

The chain has TRBV11-2 and TRBJ2-3; 10 positions match TRBD1. The CDR3 is 16 residues long. Germline CDR1 and CDR2: SGHAT and FQNNGV. V shed 5 bases and J 4 bases; nucleotides not matched to a gene: 9. The CDR3 sequence is CASSVTGTGVPDTQYF. The CDR3 DNA sequence: TGTGCCAGCAGCGTTACCGGGACAGGGGTCCCAGATACGCAGTATTTT.